A single sample gave rise to the 18 T cell receptor beta chains below, sequenced in a study of T cell changes during pregnancy in multiple sclerosis. Here immunoSEQ multiplex PCR was the method, and the copy in TCRdb shows in-frame clones only, minus some. The sample records 40,000 or so clones, 90% being singletons. Specimen: CD8+ T cells from peripheral blood mononuclear cells, collected in the first trimester of pregnancy. Receptor source: a female donor with multiple sclerosis, enrolled in a pregnancy study.

V and J are TRBV19 and TRBJ2-7; no clear D gene. CDR1 is LNHDA, CDR2 SQIVND, per germline (reference sequence). V lost 4 bases and J lost 9, with 22 bases in between. This CDR3 spans 15 amino acids. The CDR3 nucleotides read TGTGCCAGTAGTAAAAGCCTTTCTACAGTCCTACCGCAGTACTTC. Translating gives CASSKSLSTVLPQYF.

The rearrangement links TRBV4-2 to TRBJ2-7, with 14 bases matching TRBD2. This CDR3 contains 18 residues. Germline V gene lookup returns CDR1 LGHNA and CDR2 YNFKEQ. The ends lost 0 bases at V and 6 bases at J; junction bases unmatched: 10. The CDR3 bases are TGTGCCAGCAGCCAAGAGAGCTCCGGGACTAGCGGGAGCCTCGAGCAGTACTTC. It specifies CASSQESSGTSGSLEQYF.

The J gene is TRBJ2-1, the V gene TRBV7-6; 11 nucleotides line up with TRBD2. CDR1 is SGHVS and CDR2 is FNYEAQ in the germline V gene. This CDR3 has 16 residues. J lost 5 bases, V lost 2 bases, and 5 bases had no gene match. This CDR3 reads CASSLSPGLADNEQFF. The CDR3 bases are TGTGCCAGCAGCTTATCACCGGGACTAGCGGACAATGAGCAGTTCTTC. Based on the CDR3 plus reference TRBV7-6 and TRBJ2-1, the full variable domain is GAGVSQSPRYKVTKRGQDVALRCDPISGHVSLYWYRQALGQGPEFLTYFNYEAQQDKSGLPNDRFSAERPEGSISTLTIQRTEQRDSAMYRCASSLSPGLADNEQFFGPGTRLTVL.

The chain couples TRBV2 to TRBJ2-7; TRBD2 matches 8 bases. Germline assignment: CDR1 SNHLY and CDR2 FYNNEI. The CDR3 is made up of 14 amino acids. Unmatched junction bases numbered 10, after V lost 7 bases and J lost 5 bases. DNA of the CDR3: TGTGCCAGCAAAACAGCGGGAGTTGCGAACGAGCAGTACTTC. Residues: CASKTAGVANEQYF. Drawing the rest from reference TRBV2 and TRBJ2-7, the complete variable domain is EPEVTQTPSHQVTQMGQEVILRCVPISNHLYFYWYRQILGQKVEFLVSFYNNEISEKSEIFDDQFSVERPDGSNFTLKIRSTKLEDSAMYFCASKTAGVANEQYFGPGTRLTVT.

This sequence joins TRBV12-5 and TRBJ1-2; D is undetermined. The CDR3 has 15 residues. CDR1 and CDR2 (germline): LGHNT, FRNRAP. The V gene lost 6 bases and the J gene lost 4 bases, with 18 bases spanning the gap. The CDR3 region is CASGGPQVLIYGYTF. The DNA for the CDR3 is TGTGCTAGTGGGGGCCCGCAGGTGCTGATCTATGGCTACACCTTC. Based on the CDR3 plus reference TRBV12-5 and TRBJ1-2, the full variable domain is DARVTQTPRHKVTEMGQEVTMRCQPILGHNTVFWYRQTMMQGLELLAYFRNRAPLDDSGMPKDRFSAEMPDATLATLKIQPSEPRDSAVYFCASGGPQVLIYGYTFGSGTRLTVV.

The chain combines TRBV27 with TRBJ2-7, with 9 bases matching TRBD1. This CDR3 contains 14 residues. Germline CDR1 is MNHEY and CDR2 is SMNVEV (reference sequence). After removal of 5 bases from V and 3 bases from J, the junction contained 5 bases not matched to a gene. The CDR3 coding sequence is TGTGCCAGCAGTCCCGGGACAGGGCTCTACGAGCAGTACTTC. This encodes CASSPGTGLYEQYF.

This chain joins TRBV4-1 and TRBJ2-2; D gene unclear. The CDR3 is 14 amino acids. V lost 4 bases and J lost 6, with 12 bases in between. From germline, CDR1 is MGHRA and CDR2 YSYEKL. The CDR3 DNA sequence: TGCGCCAGCAGCCTTGGTGGGCTATCCGGGGAGCTGTTTTTT. Its protein product is CASSLGGLSGELFF.

The gene calls are TRBV6-5 and TRBJ2-7; perhaps TRBD1 as D (6 bases). The V end lost 5 bases, the J end lost 4 bases, and 15 bases lay between the germline ends. The CDR3 is 14 amino acids. CDR1 and CDR2 (germline): MNHEY, SVGAGI. CDR3 coding DNA: TGTGCCAGCAGTCCAATGGGGGCTGTGTACGAGCAGTACTTC. Translating it yields CASSPMGAVYEQYF.

The chain combines TRBV5-1 with TRBJ2-5, with 14 bases matching TRBD2. The CDR3 consists of 16 residues. Germline loops: CDR1 SGHRS, CDR2 YFSETQ. V shed 9 bases and J 3 bases; nucleotides not matched to a gene: 10. For the CDR3, the DNA is TGCGCCACCAAGGGGGGGACTAGCGGGAGTAAAGAGACCCAGTACTTC. This codes for CATKGGTSGSKETQYF.

CDR3 nucleotides: TGCGCCAGCAGCCAAGAACGACTAGCGGACTCCTACGAGCAGTACTTC. Encoded protein: CASSQERLADSYEQYF. This chain connects TRBV4-1 to TRBJ2-7, with TRBD2 matching over 9 bases. The CDR3 consists of 16 residues. V gave up 0 bases and J gave up 0 bases; unmatched junction bases: 3. The V gene's germline CDR1 is MGHRA and CDR2 YSYEKL.

This clone has a single count. The chain employs TRBV19 and TRBJ2-1; D is undetermined. Trimming removed 7 bases from V and 1 base from J, with 11 bases in between. CDR1 is LNHDA and CDR2 is SQIVND in the germline V gene (reference sequence). This CDR3 is 14 amino acids long. The CDR3 is CASNQAGSYNEQFF. DNA of the CDR3: TGTGCCAGTAACCAGGCTGGTTCCTACAATGAGCAGTTCTTC.

This chain links TRBV4-1 with TRBJ2-1; 11 bases are a match to TRBD2. This CDR3 comprises 14 residues. Germline trimming cut 4 bases from V and 10 bases from J; bases unmatched to any gene: 6. From germline, CDR1 is MGHRA and CDR2 YSYEKL. Written as DNA, the CDR3 is TGCGCCAGCAGCCTTCTACTAGCGGGGGACGAGCAGTTCTTC. This sequence encodes CASSLLLAGDEQFF.

This chain links TRBV27 with TRBJ2-2, with a possible D match to TRBD2 (5 bases). Germline V gene sequence: CDR1 MNHEY, CDR2 SMNVEV (reference sequence). The CDR3 consists of 14 residues. Trimming took 6 bases from V and 5 from J, leaving 13 bases between them. CDR3 nucleotide sequence: TGTGCCAGCAGGCGGGCCGGGGTAACCGGGGAGCTGTTTTTT. Amino acid sequence: CASRRAGVTGELFF.

J is TRBJ2-7 and V is TRBV29-1; TRBD1 matches 9 bases. CDR3 length: 14 amino acids. The germline V gene has CDR1 SQVTM and CDR2 ANQGSEA. V was clipped by 6 bases and J by 3 bases; unmatched bases: 9. CDR3 sequence (DNA): TGCAGCGTGGAGGGGACAGGGAATGTCTACGAGCAGTACTTC. Protein sequence: CSVEGTGNVYEQYF.

The rearrangement uses TRBV30 and TRBJ2-7; weak D call: TRBD1 (5 bases). V was clipped by 2 bases and J by 2 bases, with 13 bases between them. CDR1 GTSNPN and CDR2 SVGIG come from the germline V gene (reference sequence). The length of the CDR3 is 14 residues. The CDR3 is CAWSYTGPPYEQYF. As DNA, the CDR3 is TGTGCCTGGAGTTATACAGGCCCCCCCTACGAGCAGTACTTC.

This clone was observed a handful of times. The chain combines TRBV27 with TRBJ2-2; D is unresolved. This CDR3 spans 13 amino acids. V was shortened by 3 bases and J by 7 bases, with 9 bases between the two germline ends. Germline lookup yields CDR1 MNHEY and CDR2 SMNVEV (reference sequence). The CDR3 DNA sequence: TGTGCCAGCAGTTTTCTAGTCCTCGGGGAGCTGTTTTTT. Its protein is CASSFLVLGELFF.

This rearrangement joins TRBV13 to TRBJ2-3; D call uncertain. V was pared by 0 bases and J by 2 bases, with 9 bases between. CDR1 PRHDT and CDR2 FYEKMQ come from the germline V gene (reference sequence). The CDR3 sequence is 15 residues long. As DNA, the CDR3 is TGTGCCAGCAGCTTAGGGTCCGTCCTCACAGATACGCAGTATTTT. It codes for CASSLGSVLTDTQYF. Full variable domain (remainder filled in from reference TRBV13 and TRBJ2-3): AAGVIQSPRHLIKEKRETATLKCYPIPRHDTVYWYQQGPGQDPQFLISFYEKMQSDKGSIPDRFSAQQFSDYHSELNMSSLELGDSALYFCASSLGSVLTDTQYFGPGTRLTVL.

The CDR3 nucleotides are TGTGCCAGCAGGGGGACTAGCGGGAGTCCCTCCTACGAGCAGTACTTC. Translation: CASRGTSGSPSYEQYF. The chain links TRBV27 to TRBJ2-7; 14 bases match TRBD2. The J segment lost 0 bases and the V segment lost 6 bases, leaving 4 bases of the junction unmatched. CDR3 length: 16 residues. Germline V gives CDR1 MNHEY, CDR2 SMNVEV (reference sequence).